Listed here are 21 T cell receptor beta chains from one sample, sequenced in a study of OX40 agonist ivuxolimab in advanced cancers. Method: immunoSEQ multiplex PCR; TCRdb's copy keeps in-frame clones and lacks some. The sample records about 50,000 clones, approximately 83% being singletons. Source: CD4+ or CD8+ T cells sorted from blood, taken in a trial of the OX40 agonist ivuxolimab. The source is an adult with an advanced solid tumor such as melanoma, head and neck, liver or kidney cancer.

The chain has TRBV9 and TRBJ2-7, with TRBD1 matching 8 bases. V dropped 1 base and J dropped 3; count of bases not matched to a gene: 9. The CDR3 length is 16 residues. Germline V gives CDR1 SGDLS, CDR2 YYNGEE. The CDR3 region is CASSVSGQALLYEQYF. For the CDR3, the DNA is TGTGCCAGCAGCGTATCGGGACAGGCGCTCCTCTACGAGCAGTACTTC.

The rearrangement links TRBV10-3 to TRBJ2-7; the D is unclear. The germline gives CDR1 ENHRY, CDR2 SYGVKD. The CDR3 runs to 11 residues. Between the trimmed V and J ends, which lost 6 bases and 4 bases, there was a span of 7 bases. The CDR3 sequence: CAISNPYEQYF. The CDR3, as DNA: TGTGCCATCAGCAACCCTTACGAGCAGTACTTC.

The chain couples TRBV5-1 to TRBJ2-2, with D possibly TRBD1 on 6 matching bases. This CDR3 region has 15 residues. V gave up 1 base and J gave up 4 bases, with 11 bases separating them. The germline gives CDR1 SGHRS, CDR2 YFSETQ. In DNA, the CDR3 is TGCGCCAGCAGCTTGCGACAGGCAACCACCGGGGAGCTGTTTTTT. Protein product: CASSLRQATTGELFF.

This rearrangement joins TRBV5-1 to TRBJ2-1; 12 positions agree with TRBD2. Losses at the gene ends were 2 bases for V and 7 bases for J; bases not matched to a gene: 7. Germline CDR1 is SGHRS and CDR2 is YFSETQ. The CDR3 runs to 16 residues. CDR3: CASSLKGTSGRNEQFF. In nucleotides, the CDR3 is TGCGCCAGCAGCTTAAAGGGGACTAGCGGGCGGAATGAGCAGTTCTTC.

The chain couples TRBV29-1 to TRBJ1-2; D call uncertain. Germline V gene data show CDR1 as SQVTM and CDR2 as ANQGSEA. The CDR3 is 11 residues long. V was pared by 2 bases and J by 2 bases, with 3 bases between. CDR3 sequence: CSVEQNYGYTF. The CDR3 DNA reads TGCAGCGTTGAACAGAACTATGGCTACACCTTC. Together with reference TRBV29-1 and TRBJ1-2, the CDR3 gives the full variable domain: SAVISQKPSRDICQRGTSLTIQCQVDSQVTMMFWYRQQPGQSLTLIATANQGSEATYESGFVIDKFPISRPNLTFSTLTVSNMSPEDSSIYLCSVEQNYGYTFGSGTRLTVV.

The chain has TRBV2 and TRBJ1-5; 8 bases fit TRBD1. With 9 bases clipped from V and 7 bases from J, the junction kept 5 bases outside the gene matches. In germline, CDR1 is SNHLY, CDR2 FYNNEI. The CDR3 spans 12 residues. CDR3 in amino acids: CARGTGGQPQHF. CDR3 nucleotides: TGTGCCAGAGGGACAGGTGGCCAGCCCCAGCATTTT.

This chain joins TRBV29-1 and TRBJ2-1, with TRBD2 identical over 16 bases. CDR1 is SQVTM, CDR2 ANQGSEA, per germline. The CDR3 totals 16 residues. The CDR3 DNA is TGCACCTTCGCGGGGACTAGCGGGAGGGCCGCATATGAGCAGTTCTTC. Translating it yields CTFAGTSGRAAYEQFF.

This clone was detected only once. The chain joins TRBV6-1 to TRBJ1-4; 7 nucleotides agree with TRBD1. V shed 0 bases and J 4 bases; nucleotides not matched to a gene: 11. In germline, CDR1 is MNHNS, CDR2 SASEGT. The CDR3 is 18 residues long. The DNA for the CDR3 is TGTGCCAGCAGTGAAGCTTTATTTAAGGGGACAGATAATGAAAAACTGTTTTTT. Protein product: CASSEALFKGTDNEKLFF.

On this clone itself: Other nucleotide sequences in the sample specify the same CDR3. V usage is TRBV4-1 and J usage is TRBJ2-3; D is uncertain. CDR1 and CDR2 from the germline V gene are MGHRA and YSYEKL. V dropped 0 bases and J dropped 6 bases, with 10 bases sitting between them. This CDR3 is 14 amino acids long. The CDR3 loop is CASSQDRQLDTQYF. CDR3 DNA: TGCGCCAGCAGCCAAGATCGGCAGTTGGATACGCAGTATTTT.

The CDR3 protein is CASSPRLTGVQETQYF. CDR3 sequence (DNA): TGTGCCAGCTCACCTAGGTTGACAGGGGTTCAAGAGACCCAGTACTTC. This chain connects TRBV18 to TRBJ2-5; the match to TRBD1 covers 8 bases. J was trimmed by 2 bases and V by 3 bases; bases with no gene match: 8. Germline V gene sequence: CDR1 KGHSH, CDR2 LQKENI. This CDR3 has 16 amino acids.

The sample holds a few counts of this clone. One end of the junction is discordant with germline, which a read error may explain. The CDR3 sequence: CASGDAGRNAGELFF. For the CDR3, the DNA is TGTGCTAGTGGCGACGCGGGTAGGAACGCCGGGGAGCTGTTTTTT. This rearrangement joins TRBV12-5 to TRBJ2-2; possibly TRBD2 for D (5 bases). Germline CDR1 LGHNT, CDR2 FRNRAP. This CDR3 is built from 15 residues.

The V call is TRBV4-1, the J call TRBJ2-1, with D possibly being TRBD2 (6 bases). V lost 5 bases and J lost 2, with 16 bases in between. This CDR3 has 16 amino acids. CDR1 is MGHRA, CDR2 YSYEKL, per germline. The CDR3 DNA follows: TGCGCCAGCAGCGGACCTTGGAGGGAAACCTACAATGAGCAGTTCTTC. This encodes CASSGPWRETYNEQFF.

The CDR3 sequence: CASSEEARSSGANVLTF. The CDR3 DNA reads as TGTGCCAGCAGTGAAGAGGCCAGGAGCTCTGGGGCCAACGTCCTGACTTTC. The V call is TRBV6-1, the J call TRBJ2-6; no definite D call. The CDR3 length is 17 residues. From germline, CDR1 is MNHNS and CDR2 SASEGT. V shed 1 base and J shed 0 bases, with 10 bases lying between them.

The J gene is TRBJ2-5, the V gene TRBV29-1, with a weak D call TRBD2 (7 bases). The CDR3 length is 13 residues. Trimming shortened V by 7 bases and J by 3 bases, and 15 bases separated the two germline ends. Germline V gene data show CDR1 as SQVTM and CDR2 as ANQGSEA. CDR3 coding DNA: TGCAGCGCCACAAGGGGGGGGGAAGAGACCCAGTACTTC. Translated: CSATRGGEETQYF.

The chain is built from TRBV18 and TRBJ2-7, with 11 bases identical to TRBD1. V was pared by 6 bases and J by 13 bases, with 11 bases of the junction left unmatched. Germline V gives CDR1 KGHSH, CDR2 LQKENI. The CDR3 length is 13 residues. The CDR3 is CASSQGRTGGLYF. The DNA of the CDR3 is TGTGCCAGCTCTCAAGGCAGGACAGGGGGCCTTTACTTC.

This clone is medium-sized. This chain joins TRBV28 and TRBJ1-5, with D possibly being TRBD1 (6 bases). Trimming removed 8 bases from V and 7 bases from J, with 15 bases in between. Germline CDR1 is MDHEN and CDR2 is SYDVKM. The CDR3 is 13 residues long. This CDR3 reads CASGPGERQPQHF. The CDR3 nucleotides are TGTGCCAGCGGCCCAGGGGAGAGGCAGCCCCAGCATTTT. The full variable domain, completed using reference TRBV28 and TRBJ1-5, is DVKVTQSSRYLVKRTGEKVFLECVQDMDHENMFWYRQDPGLGLRLIYFSYDVKMKEKGDIPEGYSVSREKKERFSLILESASTNQTSMYLCASGPGERQPQHFGDGTRLSIL.

Here the CDR3 reads CASRGQLKNTEAFF. As DNA, the CDR3 is TGCGCCAGCAGGGGCCAGTTGAAGAACACTGAAGCTTTCTTT. The rearrangement joins TRBV4-1 to TRBJ1-1; D unclear. CDR3 length: 14 residues. Per germline, CDR1 MGHRA and CDR2 YSYEKL. Trimming removed 6 bases at V and 1 base at J, with 12 bases between.

The V gene is TRBV11-2, the J gene TRBJ2-5; D uncertain. Germline V CDR1 and CDR2: SGHAT, FQNNGV. This CDR3 spans 13 amino acids. V gave up 4 bases and J gave up 5 bases, with 11 bases separating them. This chain's CDR3 is CASSSQGVETQYF. CDR3 nucleotides: TGTGCCAGCAGCTCCCAAGGCGTGGAGACCCAGTACTTC.

The rearrangement joins TRBV7-2 to TRBJ2-2; no clear D gene. Per the germline V gene, CDR1 is SGHTA and CDR2 is FQGNSA. There are 17 residues in the CDR3. The germline V and J ends were trimmed by 2 bases and 1 base, with 14 bases remaining between them. CDR3 coding DNA: TGTGCCAGCAGCTTACTTTTAGTGTGGGTGAACACCGGGGAGCTGTTTTTT. The encoded protein is CASSLLLVWVNTGELFF.

This chain links TRBV2 with TRBJ1-1; weak D call: TRBD1 (5 bases). Germline V gives CDR1 SNHLY, CDR2 FYNNEI. V lost 7 bases to trimming and J lost 0 bases, with 12 bases between them. The CDR3 has 14 amino acids. The CDR3 here is CASTTGFMNTEAFF. CDR3 in DNA: TGTGCCAGCACAACAGGATTCATGAACACTGAAGCTTTCTTT.

This clone has just a few counts. This chain links TRBV11-2 with TRBJ2-7; TRBD2 agrees at 15 bases. Looked up from germline, CDR1 is SGHAT and CDR2 is FQNNGV. The CDR3 runs 18 residues. V gave up 3 bases and J gave up 3 bases; unmatched junction bases: 9. The CDR3 DNA follows: TGTGCCAGCAGCTTGGGGTCCGGGACTAGCGGGAGGAGCTACGAGCAGTACTTC. Translating it yields CASSLGSGTSGRSYEQYF. Combining the CDR3 with reference TRBV11-2 and TRBJ2-7 gives the whole variable domain EAGVAQSPRYKIIEKRQSVAFWCNPISGHATLYWYQQILGQGPKLLIQFQNNGVVDDSQLPKDRFSAERLKGVDSTLKIQPAKLEDSAVYLCASSLGSGTSGRSYEQYFGPGTRLTVT.